This T cell receptor (beta chain) was profiled in a study of T cell changes during pregnancy in multiple sclerosis. Deletions cut 2 bases from V and 3 bases from J, with 11 bases between. Germline-derived CDR1 and CDR2 are LNHDA and SQIVND (reference sequence). The CDR3 loop spans 15 amino acids. Assay used: immunoSEQ multiplex PCR; TCRdb lists only in-frame clones, some missing. This sample yields approximately 48,000 clones, of which approximately 94% are seen a single time; 5.5% belongs to the top ten. The sequences come from CD8+ T cells from peripheral blood mononuclear cells, collected before pregnancy. The chain is built from TRBV19 and TRBJ1-5; the D gene is possibly TRBD1 (6 bases). This TCR came from a female donor with multiple sclerosis, enrolled in a pregnancy study. CDR3 residues: CASSIKDSINQPQHF. The CDR3 region has the DNA TGTGCCAGTAGTATAAAGGACAGCATCAATCAGCCCCAGCATTTT.